This T cell receptor (beta chain) derives from a study of T cell responses to AZD1222 COVID-19 vaccine. The study, taken as a whole, reports: In a largely white British group with more females than males, clonal diversity was possibly underestimated.

On this clone itself: Its antigen remains unknown.

CDR1 ENHRY and CDR2 SYGVKD come from the germline V gene. CDR3 length equals 15 residues. V was clipped by 3 bases and J by 4 bases; unmatched bases: 2. TCRdb's table, derived via immunoSEQ multiplex PCR, lists solely in-frame clones and lacks some. The sample lists roughly 130,000 clones, approximately 85% occurring once. The chain joins TRBV10-3 to TRBJ2-1, with TRBD1 matching over 11 bases. The TCR comes from an adult in good health. This specimen consisted of peripheral blood, obtained on day 0 of MenACWY control vaccination. The CDR3, as DNA: TGTGCCATCAGTGACGGGACAGGGGGGTACAATGAGCAGTTCTTC. Its translation is CAISDGTGGYNEQFF.